This entry concerns a single T cell receptor (beta chain). The target antigen is unknown. The source of the sample is a study of blood T cells in healthy people across ages. Healthy individuals of Caucasian origin from Russia, aged about 6 to 100, served as donors. The authors ran a second PCR of about 6 to 12 cycles using a sample-barcoded 5' primer and a J-beta primer mix. From the 5' RACE reads, TCRdb called clonotypes with MiXCR, one entry per CDR3 protein. This sample carries hundreds of thousands of distinct CDR3 sequences, roughly half of them seen once, and the ten largest clones take approximately 51%. Findings and limits, study-wide: Changes seen in expanded clonotypes were possibly confounded by donor CMV status left unknown.

The sequence came from a man aged 55 to 70 in good health. Sequences were obtained from blood.

As DNA, the CDR3 is TGTGCCAGCAGTGGTAGTAGCGGGGGGGCTGGGGAGCAGTTCTTC. Translation gives CASSGSSGGAGEQFF. This sequence joins TRBV6-1 and TRBJ2-1; 11 bases fit TRBD2. The CDR3 has 15 amino acids. Trimming at V came to 4 bases and at J to 10 bases, leaving 9 bases not matched to a gene. CDR1 is MNHNS and CDR2 is SASEGT in the germline V gene.